These 7 T cell receptor beta chains originate from one sample sequenced in a study of T cell responses to AZD1222 COVID-19 vaccine. The data were produced by immunoSEQ multiplex PCR, yet TCRdb's version contains in-frame clones alone and is incomplete. The sample has 130,000 to 150,000 clones; 90% to 95% are singletons. Sequencing was performed on peripheral blood, taken on day 0 of AZD1222 vaccination. The receptors derive from an adult in good health.

The J gene is TRBJ2-1, the V gene TRBV19; D is perhaps TRBD1 or TRBD2 (5 bases each). The V end was cut by 2 bases, the J end by 5 bases, with 10 bases between. CDR3 length: 14 residues. CDR1 is LNHDA and CDR2 is SQIVND in the germline V gene (reference sequence). The CDR3 DNA reads as TGTGCCAGTAGTATAAGGGACGGAAACAATGAGCAGTTCTTC. Its translation: CASSIRDGNNEQFF.

This chain connects TRBV7-3 to TRBJ2-3; no definite D call. The V end lost 1 base, the J end lost 6 bases, and 14 bases lay between the germline ends. The CDR3 covers 15 residues. Per germline, CDR1 SGHTA and CDR2 FQGTGA. The CDR3 loop is CASSLRFDPYDTQYF. The CDR3 bases are TGTGCCAGCAGCTTAAGGTTTGACCCATATGATACGCAGTATTTT.

The rearrangement joins TRBV24-1 to TRBJ1-1, with D tentatively TRBD1 (6 bases). The CDR3 is 13 residues long. Germline CDR1 is KGHDR and CDR2 is SFDVKD. Between the trimmed V and J ends, which lost 6 bases and 0 bases, there was a span of 7 bases. The chain's CDR3 is CATSTGLNTEAFF. The CDR3 coding sequence is TGTGCCACCAGTACAGGGTTGAACACTGAAGCTTTCTTT.

The chain employs TRBV27 and TRBJ1-1; 12 nucleotides line up with TRBD1. CDR1 and CDR2 (germline): MNHEY, SMNVEV (reference sequence). With V trimmed by 8 bases and J by 0 bases, 7 bases remained unmatched. CDR3 length equals 16 residues. CDR3 bases: TGTGCCAGCCACCGGGGACAGGGGGCCGTGAACACTGAAGCTTTCTTT. This codes for CASHRGQGAVNTEAFF.

J is TRBJ2-1 and V is TRBV6-1; the D gene is possibly TRBD1 (5 bases). Per the germline V gene, CDR1 is MNHNS and CDR2 is SASEGT. Trimming left V 7 bases short and J 0 bases short, with 13 bases between. The CDR3 consists of 15 residues. The chain's CDR3 is CASKGLRNSYNEQFF. CDR3 in DNA: TGTGCCAGCAAGGGGCTCCGAAACTCCTACAATGAGCAGTTCTTC.

The chain's CDR3 is CASTFLRNEQYF. CDR3 nucleotide sequence: TGTGCCAGCACCTTTTTGAGGAACGAGCAGTACTTC. The chain carries TRBV11-2 and TRBJ2-7, with D unresolved. The CDR3 length is 12 residues. V was trimmed by 7 bases and J by 5 bases, leaving 12 bases between them. Germline CDR1 SGHAT, CDR2 FQNNGV.

This sequence joins TRBV11-2 and TRBJ1-1; D is unresolved. The CDR3 contains 13 residues. Trimming removed 1 base from V and 1 base from J, with 4 bases in between. Germline assignment: CDR1 SGHAT and CDR2 FQNNGV. As DNA, the CDR3 is TGTGCCAGCAGCTTAGGGGGGAACACTGAAGCTTTCTTT. This translates into CASSLGGNTEAFF.